This is a list of T cell receptor beta chains from one sample in a study of TIL therapy for anti-PD-1-resistant metastatic lung cancer. Data came from immunoSEQ multiplex PCR; TCRdb stores just in-frame clones and leaves some out. The sample consists of about 60,000 clones, roughly 66% of them appearing once. The sequencing here drew on blood, taken at baseline. Receptor source: a person aged 25-85 years with non-small cell lung cancer. CDR3s include the opening cysteine and the closing phenylalanine or tryptophan. D genes are given only for firm matches. Clone size is shown for a subset of rows, as once, few, many or a class of expanded clone.

D,length,V,J,size,CDR3,DNA
-,16,TRBV11-3,TRBJ2-3,-,CASSSTTQKSTDTQYF,TGTGCCAGCAGCTCGACCACTCAGAAAAGCACAGATACGCAGTATTTT
-,15,TRBV19,TRBJ1-1,-,CASNRPGDAHTEAFF,TGTGCCAGTAATAGGCCCGGGGACGCCCACACTGAAGCTTTCTTT
-,14,TRBV7-9,TRBJ2-5,-,CASLPGGQGKTQYF,TGTGCCAGCCTCCCGGGAGGTCAGGGGAAGACCCAGTACTTC
-,15,TRBV11-2,TRBJ2-1,-,CASSLMEGGYNEQFF,TGTGCCAGCAGCTTAATGGAGGGGGGGTACAATGAGCAGTTCTTC
-,14,TRBV28,TRBJ2-5,-,CASSLSLRRETQYF,TGTGCCAGCAGTTTATCTCTAAGGAGGGAGACCCAGTACTTC
TRBD1,15,TRBV7-2,TRBJ2-7,-,CASSFSWDSSYEQYF,TGTGCCAGCAGCTTCTCTTGGGACAGCTCCTACGAGCAGTACTTC
-,12,TRBV21-1,TRBJ2-7,few,CDSGVASYEQYF,TGTGACTCGGGAGTGGCCTCCTACGAGCAGTACTTC
-,14,TRBV5-6,TRBJ1-5,once,CASTRGLNNQPQHF,TGTGCCAGCACCAGGGGTCTTAACAATCAGCCCCAGCATTTT
-,13,TRBV6-6,TRBJ1-5,few,CASQQGGNQPQHF,TGTGCCAGCCAACAGGGTGGCAATCAGCCCCAGCATTTT
-,15,TRBV27,TRBJ2-7,-,CASSPLGIEGYEQYF,TGTGCCAGCAGTCCCCTCGGGATAGAAGGTTACGAGCAGTACTTC
-,15,TRBV28,TRBJ2-5,-,CASSLSRGTQETQYF,TGTGCCAGCAGTTTAAGCCGGGGAACACAAGAGACCCAGTACTTC
-,15,TRBV30,TRBJ2-3,-,CAWTRRLAFTDTQYF,TGTGCCTGGACGCGGCGTCTAGCTTTCACAGATACGCAGTATTTT
TRBD1,15,TRBV29-1,TRBJ2-7,-,CSASKSGGIDYEQYF,TGCAGCGCCTCTAAATCAGGGGGCATCGACTACGAGCAGTACTTC
-,15,TRBV5-5,TRBJ1-1,-,CASNPPGARNTEAFF,TGTGCCAGCAACCCACCCGGTGCGCGAAACACTGAAGCTTTCTTT
-,16,TRBV13,TRBJ1-1,-,CASSASPGTLNTEAFF,TGTGCCAGCAGCGCTTCCCCCGGGACACTGAACACTGAAGCTTTCTTT
-,18,TRBV9,TRBJ2-5,-,CASSVGGRRGLYQETQYF,TGTGCCAGCAGCGTAGGAGGGAGACGGGGATTGTACCAAGAGACCCAGTACTTC
TRBD2,12,TRBV2,TRBJ2-7,-,CASTPSGGLEYF,TGTGCCAGCACCCCTAGCGGGGGTCTGGAGTACTTC
-,13,TRBV19,TRBJ2-5,-,CASSILGGETQYF,TGTGCCAGTAGTATCCTTGGGGGAGAGACCCAGTACTTC
TRBD1,14,TRBV10-2,TRBJ2-7,-,CASEPGQGTYEQYF,TGCGCCAGCGAACCGGGACAGGGCACCTACGAGCAGTACTTC
TRBD2,19,TRBV13,TRBJ2-5,-,CASSLVGGLAGGRGETQYF,TGTGCCAGCAGCTTAGTTGGTGGACTAGCGGGAGGGAGGGGAGAGACCCAGTACTTC
-,12,TRBV5-6,TRBJ2-7,few,CASSLGVYEQYF,TGTGCCAGCAGCTTGGGGGTCTACGAGCAGTACTTC
-,15,TRBV9,TRBJ1-6,-,CASSQQPGWNSPLHF,TGTGCCAGCAGCCAACAACCCGGTTGGAATTCACCCCTCCACTTT
TRBD1,14,TRBV7-7,TRBJ2-5,-,CASSLGDRQETQYF,TGTGCTAGCAGCTTAGGGGACAGACAAGAGACCCAGTACTTC
-,15,TRBV5-1,TRBJ2-2,-,CASSLDPEPAGELFF,TGCGCCAGCAGCTTGGATCCAGAGCCTGCCGGGGAGCTGTTTTTT
-,14,TRBV15,TRBJ2-5,-,CATSREPGTGTQYF,TGTGCCACCAGCAGAGAGCCGGGTACGGGGACCCAGTACTTC
-,16,TRBV5-5,TRBJ1-3,-,CASSLGMRSSGNTIYF,TGTGCCAGCAGCTTGGGGATGCGGAGCTCTGGAAACACCATATATTTT
-,14,TRBV11-2,TRBJ2-7,-,CASSLGQILYEQYF,TGTGCCAGCAGCTTAGGACAGATACTCTACGAGCAGTACTTC
-,15,TRBV10-3,TRBJ1-5,few,CAISDTGRSNQPQHF,TGTGCCATCAGTGACACGGGGCGCAGCAATCAGCCCCAGCATTTT
-,12,TRBV6-6,TRBJ1-5,few,CASSAGDQPQHF,TGTGCCAGCAGCGCAGGGGATCAGCCCCAGCATTTT
TRBD1,16,TRBV10-3,TRBJ2-5,-,CAISETPGTGHETQYF,TGTGCCATCAGTGAGACACCCGGGACAGGTCATGAGACCCAGTACTTC
-,15,TRBV23-1,TRBJ1-1,many,CASSQRFWRNTEAFF,TGCGCCAGCAGTCAAAGGTTTTGGAGGAACACTGAAGCTTTCTTT
-,13,TRBV2,TRBJ1-5,few,CASRGDGNQPQHF,TGTGCCAGCAGAGGGGATGGGAATCAGCCCCAGCATTTT
TRBD1,15,TRBV19,TRBJ1-5,few,CASSLRTGGNQPQHF,TGTGCCAGTAGTCTGCGAACAGGGGGGAATCAGCCCCAGCATTTT
-,13,TRBV2,TRBJ1-1,few,CASRADRNTEAFF,TGTGCCAGCAGAGCGGACAGGAACACTGAAGCTTTCTTT
-,13,TRBV2,TRBJ1-5,many,CASRGRGFQPQHF,TGTGCCAGCAGGGGGCGCGGGTTTCAGCCCCAGCATTTT
-,11,TRBV4-1,TRBJ2-1,-,CASSQGNEQFF,TGCGCCAGCAGCCAAGGGAATGAGCAGTTCTTC
-,15,TRBV11-3,TRBJ2-1,once,CASSLKVSSYNEQFF,TGTGCCAGCAGCTTAAAGGTCAGCTCCTACAATGAGCAGTTCTTC
TRBD1,15,TRBV7-9,TRBJ1-2,-,CASREGTGAIYGYTF,TGTGCCAGCAGGGAGGGGACAGGGGCCATCTATGGCTACACCTTC
-,15,TRBV6-1,TRBJ2-7,-,CASSPAGNGYYEQYF,TGTGCCAGCAGCCCCGCGGGGAACGGCTACTACGAGCAGTACTTC
-,14,TRBV6-5,TRBJ1-1,many,CASSYYRSRIEAFF,TGTGCCAGCAGTTACTACCGATCCAGAATCGAAGCTTTCTTT
TRBD2,14,TRBV6-1,TRBJ2-3,-,CASFSGWSTDTQYF,TGTGCCAGCTTTAGCGGGTGGAGCACAGATACGCAGTATTTT
-,17,TRBV7-2,TRBJ2-1,-,CASSLASGTQLYGEQFF,TGTGCCAGCAGCTTAGCGTCAGGGACCCAACTTTACGGTGAGCAGTTCTTC
-,15,TRBV6-1,TRBJ2-1,-,CASSGGVGSYNEQFF,TGTGCCAGCAGTGGCGGGGTGGGGTCCTACAATGAGCAGTTCTTC
TRBD2,13,TRBV7-9,TRBJ2-3,-,CASSGLARDTQYF,TGTGCCAGCAGTGGACTAGCTCGAGATACGCAGTATTTT
-,14,TRBV5-1,TRBJ2-1,few,CASQTGDNSGEQFF,TGCGCCAGCCAAACGGGAGATAATAGCGGTGAGCAGTTCTTC
TRBD1,14,TRBV5-1,TRBJ1-2,few,CASSLGQGLGGYTF,TGCGCCAGCAGCTTGGGACAGGGATTAGGGGGCTACACCTTC
-,16,TRBV2,TRBJ1-4,few,CASSGVLDGKAEKLFF,TGTGCCAGCAGTGGGGTTCTCGACGGGAAGGCCGAAAAACTGTTTTTT
TRBD1,13,TRBV7-8,TRBJ1-1,-,CASIQGVNTEAFF,TGTGCCAGCATACAGGGGGTGAACACTGAAGCTTTCTTT
-,15,TRBV9,TRBJ2-7,-,CASSVEGAPAREQYF,TGTGCCAGCAGCGTAGAGGGAGCCCCGGCGCGGGAGCAGTACTTC
TRBD2,18,TRBV2,TRBJ2-2,-,CASSLSSGGFTNTGELFF,TGTGCCAGCAGTCTGAGTAGCGGGGGGTTTACGAACACCGGGGAGCTGTTTTTT
TRBD2,15,TRBV25-1,TRBJ2-1,once,CASATSGRMSIEQFF,TGTGCCAGTGCGACTAGCGGGAGAATGAGTATTGAGCAGTTCTTC
-,15,TRBV9,TRBJ2-1,-,CASSAGGNSYNEQFF,TGTGCCAGCAGCGCCGGGGGTAACTCCTACAATGAGCAGTTCTTC
-,13,TRBV13,TRBJ2-3,-,CASSPHAADTQYF,TGTGCCAGCAGCCCCCATGCGGCAGATACGCAGTATTTT
-,14,TRBV5-4,TRBJ1-1,-,CASSWIGTVTEAFF,TGTGCCAGCAGCTGGATTGGCACTGTGACTGAAGCTTTCTTT
-,14,TRBV7-2,TRBJ2-2,-,CASSIASRTGELFF,TGTGCCAGCAGCATAGCTAGTCGGACCGGGGAGCTGTTTTTT
-,15,TRBV11-2,TRBJ2-7,-,CASSLDWSSSYEQYF,TGTGCCAGCAGCTTAGATTGGTCCAGCTCCTACGAGCAGTACTTC
-,16,TRBV5-1,TRBJ2-5,-,CASRWGVRGDQETQYF,TGCGCCAGCAGGTGGGGTGTGAGGGGGGATCAAGAGACCCAGTACTTC
-,15,TRBV30,TRBJ2-1,-,CAWKSQGRAGNEQFF,TGTGCCTGGAAGAGCCAGGGCAGGGCGGGCAATGAGCAGTTCTTC